The 30 T cell receptor beta chains in this list originate from one sample, sequenced in a study of technical replicates of blood from a handful of donors (dated by TCRdb to 2017 to 2019). Libraries were constructed by the immunoSEQ multiplex PCR assay. In its TCRdb copy, this immuneACCESS table keeps in-frame sequences only and misses some clones. Where compared with another copy, unresolved V genes explain less than half of these, and the others have no known cause. The sample contains tens of thousands of clones, under 90% of them found a single time. The top ten clonotypes cover 4.8% of the sample. The sample taken for sequencing was PBMCs. The receptors derive from a human donor in good health. Some clones in this sample may be carry-over from other donors' samples.

J is TRBJ1-4 and V is TRBV6-1; perhaps TRBD1 as D (5 bases). Between the trimmed V and J ends, which lost 3 bases and 6 bases, there was a span of 11 bases. Germline assignment: CDR1 MNHNS and CDR2 SASEGT. This CDR3 is 14 amino acids long. This CDR3 reads CASSEQGRDEKLFF. In DNA, the CDR3 is TGTGCCAGCAGTGAGCAGGGTCGGGATGAAAAACTGTTTTTT.

This chain links TRBV7-9 with TRBJ2-7; 8 positions match TRBD2. This CDR3 comprises 14 residues. Germline V gives CDR1 SEHNR, CDR2 FQNEAQ (reference sequence). The trim removed 10 bases at V and 3 bases at J, leaving 11 bases unmatched. The CDR3 region is CATGGGRSNYEQYF. Here the CDR3 DNA reads TGTGCCACGGGAGGGGGTAGATCGAACTACGAGCAGTACTTC.

The J gene is TRBJ2-6, the V gene TRBV7-6, with D unclear. This CDR3 comprises 16 residues. Germline V gives CDR1 SGHVS, CDR2 FNYEAQ. V shed 5 bases and J shed 1 base, with 12 bases lying between them. The CDR3 sequence: CASSPQATSGANVLTF. The CDR3, as DNA: TGTGCCAGCAGCCCCCAAGCGACGTCTGGGGCCAACGTCCTGACTTTC.

This sequence joins TRBV5-1 and TRBJ2-7; TRBD1 matches at 8 bases. Germline CDR1 and CDR2: SGHRS and YFSETQ. The CDR3 loop spans 15 amino acids. J was trimmed by 3 bases and V by 4 bases; bases with no gene match: 9. Written as DNA, the CDR3 is TGCGCCAGCAGCGTGGTGACAGGGGCGCTCTACGAGCAGTACTTC. This codes for CASSVVTGALYEQYF.

The chain links TRBV7-6 to TRBJ1-6, with TRBD1 as a possible D gene (5 bases). Germline CDR1 and CDR2: SGHVS and FNYEAQ. The V gene lost 5 bases and the J gene lost 2 bases, with 13 bases spanning the gap. This CDR3 is 16 amino acids long. DNA of the CDR3: TGTGCCAGCAGCGTAGACAGTTCTGCCTATAATTCACCCCTCCACTTT. Translating it yields CASSVDSSAYNSPLHF.

This sequence joins TRBV7-2 and TRBJ2-3, with 8 bases matching TRBD2. CDR3 size: 14 residues. V lost 1 base, J lost 3 bases, and 0 bases stayed unmatched. CDR1 SGHTA and CDR2 FQGNSA come from the germline V gene. This chain's CDR3 is CASSLGLATDTQYF. CDR3 nucleotide sequence: TGTGCCAGCAGCTTAGGACTAGCGACAGATACGCAGTATTTT. Looking up the rest from reference TRBV7-2 and TRBJ2-3 gives the full variable domain: GAGVSQSPSNKVTEKGKDVELRCDPISGHTALYWYRQSLGQGLEFLIYFQGNSAPDKSGLPSDRFSAERTGGSVSTLTIQRTQQEDSAVYLCASSLGLATDTQYFGPGTRLTVL.

The chain has TRBV29-1 and TRBJ2-5; 8 nucleotides match TRBD1. CDR1 and CDR2 from the germline V gene are SQVTM and ANQGSEA. The ends lost 5 bases at V and 1 base at J; junction bases unmatched: 3. This CDR3 is 13 amino acids long. This chain's CDR3 is CSVPGQGQETQYF. In DNA, the CDR3 is TGCAGCGTTCCAGGACAGGGCCAAGAGACCCAGTACTTC.

The rearrangement links TRBV29-1 to TRBJ1-2; 9 nucleotides line up with TRBD1. V dropped 5 bases and J dropped 1; count of bases not matched to a gene: 8. Germline V gene data show CDR1 as SQVTM and CDR2 as ANQGSEA. The CDR3 is 15 amino acids. CDR3: CSVLARTGDNYGYTF. The DNA for the CDR3 is TGCAGCGTTCTCGCCCGGACAGGGGATAACTATGGCTACACCTTC.

This chain joins TRBV15 and TRBJ2-2, with D perhaps TRBD1 (5 bases). CDR1 is LNHNV and CDR2 is YYDKDF in the germline V gene (reference sequence). Between the trimmed V and J ends, which lost 5 bases and 0 bases, there was a span of 13 bases. This CDR3 contains 16 residues. The CDR3 here is CATSSRRQTNTGELFF. The CDR3 nucleotides are TGTGCCACCAGCTCAAGGCGACAGACGAACACCGGGGAGCTGTTTTTT.

This clone came up once. The gene calls are TRBV4-1 and TRBJ2-1; D is perhaps TRBD2 (6 bases). The CDR3 sequence is 15 residues long. V lost 0 bases, J lost 12 bases, and 18 bases lay in between. The germline V gene has CDR1 MGHRA and CDR2 YSYEKL. The CDR3 region is CASSQESGGPPGQFF. CDR3 DNA: TGCGCCAGCAGCCAAGAAAGTGGAGGGCCCCCCGGGCAGTTCTTC.

The chain has TRBV12-5 and TRBJ1-6; 7 bases fit TRBD1. The CDR3 is made up of 13 amino acids. Germline loops: CDR1 LGHNT, CDR2 FRNRAP. J gave up 6 bases and V 7 bases, and 3 bases lay outside the gene matches. The CDR3 bases are TGTGCTAGTGCCCAGGGGGGTAATTCACCCCTCCACTTT. This translates into CASAQGGNSPLHF.

The chain combines TRBV5-1 with TRBJ2-1; TRBD2 agrees at 10 bases. V shed 2 bases, J shed 9 bases, and the junction held 5 bases outside the gene matches. Germline V gives CDR1 SGHRS, CDR2 YFSETQ. The CDR3 sequence is 14 residues long. The CDR3 loop is CASSFTAGGGEQFF. In DNA form, the CDR3 reads TGCGCCAGCAGCTTTACAGCGGGAGGGGGTGAGCAGTTCTTC.

This CDR3 is CASSPSQGNTEAFF. The DNA of the CDR3 is TGTGCCAGCAGTCCAAGTCAGGGGAACACTGAAGCTTTCTTT. The chain joins TRBV6-6 to TRBJ1-1; TRBD1 might be the D (5 bases). Germline CDR1 and CDR2: MNHNY and SVGAGI (reference sequence). The CDR3 has 14 residues. Trimming left V 5 bases short and J 1 base short, with 11 bases between.

A single count supports this clone. V gene TRBV4-1 combines with J gene TRBJ2-7, with 7 bases that match TRBD2. In germline, CDR1 is MGHRA, CDR2 YSYEKL. CDR3 length: 15 amino acids. The V gene end was trimmed by 4 bases and the J gene end by 6 bases; junction bases not matched to a gene: 12. Here the CDR3 DNA reads TGCGCCAGCAGCCTTCTCAGCGGGGCCGGGGCCGAGCAGTACTTC. Its protein product is CASSLLSGAGAEQYF.

This chain uses TRBV5-1 with TRBJ2-1; a possible D gene is TRBD1 (5 bases). V was cut by 6 bases and J by 4 bases, with 14 bases left in between. CDR1 SGHRS and CDR2 YFSETQ come from the germline V gene. The CDR3 covers 14 residues. CDR3 sequence (DNA): TGCGCCAGCACCCCGGTAGGGGCTTACAATGAGCAGTTCTTC. Translating it yields CASTPVGAYNEQFF.

The chain uses TRBV6-1 and TRBJ1-1; TRBD1 might be the D (6 bases). The CDR3 is made up of 12 amino acids. CDR1 is MNHNS and CDR2 is SASEGT in the germline V gene. V was cut by 8 bases and J by 8 bases, with 15 bases left in between. CDR3 DNA sequence: TGTGCCAGCTCAAAACTAGACAGGGAAGCTTTCTTT. This encodes CASSKLDREAFF.

The chain carries TRBV11-3 and TRBJ2-2; 8 bases fit TRBD1. The CDR3 is made up of 13 amino acids. CDR1 and CDR2 (germline): SGHNT, YENEEA. The CDR3 nucleotides read TGTGCTACGACAGGGGAGAACACCGGGGAGCTGTTTTTT. Its translation is CATTGENTGELFF.

V and J are TRBV6-1 and TRBJ1-4; D perhaps matches TRBD1 (5 bases). There are 14 residues in the CDR3. V was cut by 7 bases and J by 8 bases, with 17 bases left in between. Germline assignment: CDR1 MNHNS and CDR2 SASEGT. Here the CDR3 reads CASIPGGVQEKLFF. CDR3 coding DNA: TGTGCCAGCATTCCGGGGGGGGTTCAGGAAAAACTGTTTTTT.

V gene TRBV5-5 combines with J gene TRBJ2-3; D remains unclear. Trimming stripped 2 bases from V and 4 bases from J, with 8 bases between. Germline CDR1 SGHKS, CDR2 YYEKEE (reference sequence). The CDR3 is made up of 13 amino acids. Here the CDR3 reads CASSFVSPDTQYF. In DNA form, the CDR3 reads TGTGCCAGCAGCTTCGTGTCCCCAGATACGCAGTATTTT.

This chain links TRBV5-1 with TRBJ2-5; D ambiguous. The CDR3 is 13 residues long. The germline V gene encodes CDR1 SGHRS and CDR2 YFSETQ. Trimming cost V 4 bases and J 5 bases, with 12 bases left between them. The CDR3 DNA sequence: TGCGCCAGCAGCCCCGAGCCTGGTGAGACCCAGTACTTC. It encodes CASSPEPGETQYF. The full variable domain, its missing parts supplied by reference TRBV5-1 and TRBJ2-5, is KAGVTQTPRYLIKTRGQQVTLSCSPISGHRSVSWYQQTPGQGLQFLFEYFSETQRNKGNFPGRFSGRQFSNSRSEMNVSTLELGDSALYLCASSPEPGETQYFGPGTRLLVL.

This clone was seen a handful of times. J is TRBJ1-4 and V is TRBV5-1; a weak D match, TRBD1 (6 bases). This CDR3 contains 15 residues. Germline V gene lookup returns CDR1 SGHRS and CDR2 YFSETQ. V lost 4 bases to trimming and J lost 2 bases, with 12 bases between them. The CDR3 is CASSPRDNTNEKLFF. The CDR3 DNA reads as TGCGCCAGCAGCCCCCGGGACAACACTAATGAAAAACTGTTTTTT.

There are a few counts of this clone. The rearrangement links TRBV7-6 to TRBJ2-1; D is possibly TRBD2 (6 bases). This CDR3 has 17 amino acids. CDR1 and CDR2 from the germline V gene are SGHVS and FNYEAQ. Between the trimmed V and J ends, which lost 5 bases and 0 bases, there was a span of 17 bases. CDR3 protein: CASSPTIAANSYNEQFF. In DNA form, the CDR3 reads TGTGCCAGCAGCCCGACGATAGCGGCAAACTCCTACAATGAGCAGTTCTTC.

The chain recombines TRBV10-3 with TRBJ2-7, with TRBD2 identical over 11 bases. V shed 11 bases, J shed 6 bases, and the junction held 9 bases outside the gene matches. The CDR3 is 13 residues long. In germline, CDR1 is ENHRY, CDR2 SYGVKD. CDR3 region: CASRQLAGAEQYF. CDR3 nucleotides: TGTGCCTCAAGGCAACTAGCGGGAGCCGAGCAGTACTTC.

The chain recombines TRBV4-2 with TRBJ2-7, with 7 bases that match TRBD2. Germline-derived CDR1 and CDR2 are LGHNA and YNFKEQ. The CDR3 covers 13 residues. V shed 4 bases, J shed 5 bases, and the junction held 5 bases outside the gene matches. CDR3 DNA sequence: TGTGCCAGCAGCCGGGGGGAGGGCAACGAGCAGTACTTC. This translates into CASSRGEGNEQYF.

The chain links TRBV14 to TRBJ2-5; no reliable D call. Trimming left V 1 base short and J 9 bases short, with 12 bases between. CDR1 SGHDN and CDR2 FVKESK come from the germline V gene. The CDR3 length is 13 residues. In DNA form, the CDR3 reads TGTGCCAGCAGCCAAGGACTCCTACTGGCCCAGTACTTC. This sequence encodes CASSQGLLLAQYF.

The chain has TRBV7-9 and TRBJ2-7; D is unclear. The V end was cut by 1 base, the J end by 4 bases, with 8 bases between. From germline, CDR1 is SEHNR and CDR2 FQNEAQ (reference sequence). The CDR3 runs 13 residues. CDR3 DNA: TGTGCCAGCAGCTTAGGTCTGCTATACGAGCAGTACTTC. Its translation is CASSLGLLYEQYF.

The V call is TRBV4-3, the J call TRBJ2-3, with 12 bases matching TRBD1. Germline V gene lookup returns CDR1 LGHNA and CDR2 YSLEER. The CDR3 contains 17 residues. The V gene end was trimmed by 3 bases and the J gene end by 4 bases; junction bases not matched to a gene: 8. Here the CDR3 reads CASSQIGRDRGPDTQYF. The CDR3 DNA sequence: TGCGCCAGCAGCCAGATAGGGAGGGACAGGGGGCCAGATACGCAGTATTTT.

The rearrangement joins TRBV19 to TRBJ2-1, with 10 positions matching TRBD1. V lost 5 bases and J lost 6; bases outside the gene matches: 4. The CDR3 totals 14 residues. In germline, CDR1 is LNHDA, CDR2 SQIVND (reference sequence). The CDR3 region is CASSPGQGFNEQFF. The CDR3 DNA reads TGTGCCAGTAGTCCGGGACAGGGGTTCAATGAGCAGTTCTTC. Using reference TRBV19 and TRBJ2-1 for the parts outside the CDR3, the full variable domain is DGGITQSPKYLFRKEGQNVTLSCEQNLNHDAMYWYRQDPGQGLRLIYYSQIVNDFQKGDIAEGYSVSREKKESFPLTVTSAQKNPTAFYLCASSPGQGFNEQFFGPGTRLTVL.

This sequence joins TRBV7-8 and TRBJ2-3; the match to TRBD2 covers 8 bases. Germline-derived CDR1 and CDR2 are SGHVS and FQNEAQ. The CDR3 is made up of 15 amino acids. Trimming at V came to 4 bases and at J to 2 bases, leaving 5 bases not matched to a gene. CDR3 sequence (DNA): TGTGCCAGCAGCTATATAGCGGGAATCACAGATACGCAGTATTTT. This translates into CASSYIAGITDTQYF.

The gene calls are TRBV5-1 and TRBJ2-5; 10 nucleotides line up with TRBD2. V lost 1 base and J lost 1; bases outside the gene matches: 1. The germline CDR1 and CDR2 sequences are SGHRS and YFSETQ. This CDR3 region has 15 residues. CDR3 DNA sequence: TGCGCCAGCAGCTTGACTAGCGGGACCCAAGAGACCCAGTACTTC. This codes for CASSLTSGTQETQYF.